This TCR beta chain was captured in a study of CD8+ T cells in alopecia areata. Background on the study: Tofacitinib exposure lasted 6 to 18 months, followed by 6 months off drug.

The CDR3 has 15 residues. Deletions cut 0 bases from V and 2 bases from J, with 12 bases between. The germline V gene has CDR1 SGHRS and CDR2 YFSETQ. Study-level findings and limits: Numerous clones, expanded in lesions, remained in scalp and blood during tofacitinib.

Treatment in this sample: oral pan-JAK inhibitor, 5-10 mg twice daily. Notes on this clone: What it recognizes is unknown.

In each case, RNA was isolated and then reverse transcribed into cDNA as the sequencing template. Profiled with immunoSEQ multiplex PCR; TCRdb holds only in-frame clones, not every one. The data contain over 150,000 clones, less than 70% of them singletons. The sequencing used CD4+ T cells sorted from blood, collected at week 24, from a patient treated with tofacitinib. The chain links TRBV5-1 to TRBJ2-7; possible D gene TRBD1, 5 bases. This TCR came from a human donor with alopecia areata. This chain's CDR3 is CASSLEGQGTYEQYF. As DNA, the CDR3 is TGCGCCAGCAGCTTGGAAGGCCAGGGAACCTACGAGCAGTACTTC.